The clone carrying this TCR beta chain was counted a few times. No antigen is known for it. TCRdb fed the RT-PCR reads into MiXCR, producing one record per CDR3 protein. Of about 620,000 distinct CDR3 sequences listed, roughly 12% were seen once; the top ten hold approximately 10%. The CDR3 sequence is 15 residues long. Germline V lookup: CDR1 SGHRS, CDR2 YFSETQ. With 4 bases clipped from V and 4 bases from J, the junction kept 5 bases outside the gene matches. This sample was included in a study of response to subunit inactivated influenza vaccine. General observations from the study: Every seasonal influenza vaccination brings in few new T cells, the authors suggested.

These data also formed part of another study, on T cells expressing NK-cell markers. As that study records: cDNA encoding TCR beta was synthesized via 5'RACE template switching incorporating UMIs. Whether expanded NKG2C+ T cell clones were HCMV specific stayed uncertain.

This clonotype was sampled from a man between 50 and 59 years old who received an inactivated influenza vaccine. V gene TRBV5-1 combines with J gene TRBJ2-2; 9 positions match TRBD2. The material sequenced was PBMCs from blood, taken on the day of vaccination. CDR3 coding DNA: TGCGCCAGCAGCCCACAGACTAGCGGCACCGGGGAGCTGTTTTTT. This gives the protein CASSPQTSGTGELFF.